This TCR beta chain came from a study of blood T cell repertoires in COVID-19. Study-wide context: COVID-19 samples, acute and convalescent, were from the United States, Italy and Spain. PBMCs, B-cell-depleted T cells, or T cells were the source of the cDNA or gDNA that made up the material.

Sequenced by immunoSEQ multiplex PCR; TCRdb stores in-frame clones only, minus some. The data hold about 270,000 clones, with roughly nine tenths observed a single time. V shed 2 bases and J shed 8 bases, with 6 bases lying between them. Germline V gene sequence: CDR1 SNHLY, CDR2 FYNNEI. The CDR3 runs to 11 residues. The receptor's source is a woman aged 18-29 years who had recovered from COVID-19. Material: PBMCs or T cells enriched from blood (not recorded which). This chain connects TRBV2 to TRBJ1-2, with unresolved D. The CDR3 here is CASSEISGYTF. CDR3 coding DNA: TGTGCCAGCAGTGAAATATCGGGCTACACCTTC. The variable domain in full, completed from reference TRBV2 and TRBJ1-2, reads EPEVTQTPSHQVTQMGQEVILRCVPISNHLYFYWYRQILGQKVEFLVSFYNNEISEKSEIFDDQFSVERPDGSNFTLKIRSTKLEDSAMYFCASSEISGYTFGSGTRLTVV.